This T cell receptor beta chain was obtained from a study of blood T cells in healthy people across ages. Study-level results: Age advanced and TCR beta diversity per million T cells fell, roughly linearly.

Germline CDR1 is SNHLY and CDR2 is FYNNEI. This CDR3 spans 14 amino acids. Trimming pared 2 bases from V and 0 bases from J, leaving 8 bases between. With a J-beta primer mix and a sample-barcoded 5' primer, a second PCR ran about 7 to 11 cycles. In TCRdb, the 5' RACE reads were re-called with MiXCR into one record per CDR3 protein. The profile shows about 640,000 distinct CDR3 sequences, approximately 30% of them singletons. About 10 milliliters of peripheral blood were drawn from each donor into EDTA-treated tubes. This clonotype has a count of ten or more. Its antigen is undetermined. Sample: blood. The chain employs TRBV2 and TRBJ2-7; no definite D call. The clonotype was recovered from a woman over 75 in good health. This chain's CDR3 is CASSEQTSSYEQYF. CDR3 sequence (DNA): TGTGCCAGCAGTGAACAGACGAGCTCCTACGAGCAGTACTTC. Supplemented by reference TRBV2 and TRBJ2-7, the full variable domain reads EPEVTQTPSHQVTQMGQEVILRCVPISNHLYFYWYRQILGQKVEFLVSFYNNEISEKSEIFDDQFSVERPDGSNFTLKIRSTKLEDSAMYFCASSEQTSSYEQYFGPGTRLTVT.